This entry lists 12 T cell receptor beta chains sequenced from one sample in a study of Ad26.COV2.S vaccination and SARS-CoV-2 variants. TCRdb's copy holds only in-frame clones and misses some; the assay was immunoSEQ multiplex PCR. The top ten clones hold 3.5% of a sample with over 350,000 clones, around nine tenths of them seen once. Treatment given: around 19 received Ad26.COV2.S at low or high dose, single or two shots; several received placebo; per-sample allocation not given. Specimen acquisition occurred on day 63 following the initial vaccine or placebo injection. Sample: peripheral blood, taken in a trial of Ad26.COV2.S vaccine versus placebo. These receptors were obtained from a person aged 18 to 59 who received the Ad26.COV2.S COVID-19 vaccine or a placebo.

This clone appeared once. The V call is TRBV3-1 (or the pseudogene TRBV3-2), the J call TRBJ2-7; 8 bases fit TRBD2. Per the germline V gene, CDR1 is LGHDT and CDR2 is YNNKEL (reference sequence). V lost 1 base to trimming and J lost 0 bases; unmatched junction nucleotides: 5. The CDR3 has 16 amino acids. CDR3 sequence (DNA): TGTGCCAGCAGCCAAGCAAATAGCGGGGCCTCCTACGAGCAGTACTTC. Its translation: CASSQANSGASYEQYF.

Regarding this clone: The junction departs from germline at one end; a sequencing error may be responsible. The CDR3 nucleotides read TGTGCCAGCACCCAAGGACAAGGACCCACCATATATTTT. The encoded protein is CASTQGQGPTIYF. This chain connects TRBV3-1 (or the pseudogene TRBV3-2) to TRBJ1-3, with TRBD1 as a possible D gene (5 bases). CDR1 is LGHDT, CDR2 YNNKEL, per germline (reference sequence). This CDR3 has 13 residues.

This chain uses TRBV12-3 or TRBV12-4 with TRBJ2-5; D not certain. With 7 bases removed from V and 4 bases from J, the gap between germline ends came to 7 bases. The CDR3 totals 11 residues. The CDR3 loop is CASTVGETQYF. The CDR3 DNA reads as TGTGCCAGCACCGTAGGAGAGACCCAGTACTTC.

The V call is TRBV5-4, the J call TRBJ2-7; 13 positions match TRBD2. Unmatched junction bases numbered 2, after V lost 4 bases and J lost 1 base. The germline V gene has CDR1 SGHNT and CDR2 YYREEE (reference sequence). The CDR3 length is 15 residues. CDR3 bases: TGTGCCAGCAGCCAGACTAGCGGGGGGTCCTACGAGCAGTACTTC. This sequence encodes CASSQTSGGSYEQYF.

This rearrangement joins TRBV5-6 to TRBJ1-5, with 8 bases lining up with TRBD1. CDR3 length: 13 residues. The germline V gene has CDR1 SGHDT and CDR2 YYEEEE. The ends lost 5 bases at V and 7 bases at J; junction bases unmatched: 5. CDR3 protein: CASSLQGGQPQHF. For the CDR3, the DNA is TGTGCCAGCAGTTTACAGGGGGGACAGCCCCAGCATTTT.

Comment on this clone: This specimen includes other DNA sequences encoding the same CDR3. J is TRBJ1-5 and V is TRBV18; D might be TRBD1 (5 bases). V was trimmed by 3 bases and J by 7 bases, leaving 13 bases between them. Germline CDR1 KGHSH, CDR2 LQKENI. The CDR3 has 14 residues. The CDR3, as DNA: TGTGCCAGCTCACCGGGGGGGGTGGGCCAGCCCCAGCATTTT. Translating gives CASSPGGVGQPQHF.

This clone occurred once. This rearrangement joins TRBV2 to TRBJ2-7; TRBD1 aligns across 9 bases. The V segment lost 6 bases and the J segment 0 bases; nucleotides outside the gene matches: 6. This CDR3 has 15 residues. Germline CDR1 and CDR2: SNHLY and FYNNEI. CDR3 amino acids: CASRDTGGGSYEQYF. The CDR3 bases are TGTGCCAGCAGGGATACAGGGGGCGGCTCCTACGAGCAGTACTTC.

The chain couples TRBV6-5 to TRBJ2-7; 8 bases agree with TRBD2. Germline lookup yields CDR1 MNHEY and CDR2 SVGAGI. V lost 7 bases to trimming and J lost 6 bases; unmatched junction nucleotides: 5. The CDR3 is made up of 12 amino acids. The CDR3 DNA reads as TGTGCCAGCACGGGGGGGGGCGGCGAGCAGTACTTC. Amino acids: CASTGGGGEQYF.

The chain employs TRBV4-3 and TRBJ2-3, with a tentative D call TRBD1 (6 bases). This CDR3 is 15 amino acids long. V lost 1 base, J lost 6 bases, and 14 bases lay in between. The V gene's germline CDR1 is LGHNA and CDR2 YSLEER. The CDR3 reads CASSQGSTGMDTQYF. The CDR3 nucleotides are TGCGCCAGCAGCCAAGGGTCCACAGGGATGGATACGCAGTATTTT.

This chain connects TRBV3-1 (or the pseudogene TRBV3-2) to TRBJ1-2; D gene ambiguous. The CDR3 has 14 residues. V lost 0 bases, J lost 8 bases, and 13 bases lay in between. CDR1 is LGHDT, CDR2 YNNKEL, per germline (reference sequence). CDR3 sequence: CASSQESQNAGYTF. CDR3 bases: TGTGCCAGCAGCCAAGAGTCACAGAATGCCGGCTACACCTTC.

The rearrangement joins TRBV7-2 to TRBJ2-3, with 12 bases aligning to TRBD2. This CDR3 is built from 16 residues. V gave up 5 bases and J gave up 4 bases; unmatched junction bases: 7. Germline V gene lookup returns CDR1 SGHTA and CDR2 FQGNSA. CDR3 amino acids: CASSRGLAGFSDTQYF. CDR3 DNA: TGTGCCAGCAGCCGCGGACTAGCGGGGTTCTCAGATACGCAGTATTTT.

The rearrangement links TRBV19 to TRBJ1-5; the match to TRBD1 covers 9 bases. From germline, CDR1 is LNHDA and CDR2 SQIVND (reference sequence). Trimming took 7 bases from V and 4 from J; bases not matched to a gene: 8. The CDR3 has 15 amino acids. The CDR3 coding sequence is TGTGCCAGTACCCGACGGGACAGGGCAAATCAGCCCCAGCATTTT. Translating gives CASTRRDRANQPQHF.